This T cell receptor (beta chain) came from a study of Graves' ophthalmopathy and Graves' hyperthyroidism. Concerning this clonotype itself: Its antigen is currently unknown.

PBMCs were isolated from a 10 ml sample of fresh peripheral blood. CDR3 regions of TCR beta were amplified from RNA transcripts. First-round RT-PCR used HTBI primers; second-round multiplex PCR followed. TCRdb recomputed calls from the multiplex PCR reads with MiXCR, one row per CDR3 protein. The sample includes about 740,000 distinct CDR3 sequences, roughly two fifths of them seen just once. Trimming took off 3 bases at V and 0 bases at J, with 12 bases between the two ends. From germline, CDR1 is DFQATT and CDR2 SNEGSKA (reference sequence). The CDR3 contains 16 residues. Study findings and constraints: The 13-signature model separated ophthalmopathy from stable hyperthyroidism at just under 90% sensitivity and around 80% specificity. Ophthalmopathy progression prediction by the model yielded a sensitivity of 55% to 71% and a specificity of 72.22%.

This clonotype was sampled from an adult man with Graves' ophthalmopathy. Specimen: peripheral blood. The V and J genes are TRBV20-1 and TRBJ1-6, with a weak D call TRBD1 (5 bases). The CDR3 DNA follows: TGCAGTGCTAGTGACAGCTCCAGCTCCTATAATTCACCCCTCCACTTT. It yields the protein CSASDSSSSYNSPLHF.